These 4 T cell receptor beta chains were sequenced from one sample in a study of shared clonotypes between healthy human individuals. Clones were sequenced by immunoSEQ multiplex PCR, and TCRdb holds only the in-frame ones, with some missing. The table lists more than 2 million clones, 85% to 95% of them singletons, with more than 0.1% in the top ten. Sequenced material: naive CD4+ T cells sorted from blood. The subset is: CD45RA+ positively selected. Receptors were obtained from a man aged 18-30 years in good health.

The chain links TRBV6-1 to TRBJ2-1; D gene unclear. The germline V gene has CDR1 MNHNS and CDR2 SASEGT. V was clipped by 2 bases and J by 6 bases, with 11 bases between them. The CDR3 extends over 14 amino acids. CDR3 nucleotides: TGTGCCAGCAGTGAATCCCTCTTCTCCAATGAGCAGTTCTTC. It is translated as CASSESLFSNEQFF.

V usage is TRBV6-5 and J usage is TRBJ2-7, with D uncertain. Germline V lookup: CDR1 MNHEY, CDR2 SVGAGI. The V end was cut by 6 bases, the J end by 5 bases, with 20 bases between. This CDR3 contains 15 residues. The CDR3 reads CASRVTIDLHHEQYF. The CDR3 DNA reads as TGTGCCAGCAGAGTTACAATCGACCTACACCACGAGCAGTACTTC.

This chain joins TRBV7-9 and TRBJ2-5, with 7 bases aligning to TRBD2. V lost 1 base and J lost 4; bases outside the gene matches: 6. Per the germline V gene, CDR1 is SEHNR and CDR2 is FQNEAQ (reference sequence). The CDR3 runs to 15 residues. The CDR3 DNA reads TGTGCCAGCAGCTTAGTTCCCGCTAGCGGAGAGACCCAGTACTTC. Residues: CASSLVPASGETQYF.

The chain uses TRBV19 and TRBJ2-1; no reliable D call. Trimming shortened V by 3 bases and J by 0 bases, and 9 bases separated the two germline ends. This CDR3 is built from 15 residues. CDR1 LNHDA and CDR2 SQIVND come from the germline V gene (reference sequence). The CDR3 DNA follows: TGTGCCAGTAGTATCTCGAGAAGCTCCTACAATGAGCAGTTCTTC. This translates into CASSISRSSYNEQFF.